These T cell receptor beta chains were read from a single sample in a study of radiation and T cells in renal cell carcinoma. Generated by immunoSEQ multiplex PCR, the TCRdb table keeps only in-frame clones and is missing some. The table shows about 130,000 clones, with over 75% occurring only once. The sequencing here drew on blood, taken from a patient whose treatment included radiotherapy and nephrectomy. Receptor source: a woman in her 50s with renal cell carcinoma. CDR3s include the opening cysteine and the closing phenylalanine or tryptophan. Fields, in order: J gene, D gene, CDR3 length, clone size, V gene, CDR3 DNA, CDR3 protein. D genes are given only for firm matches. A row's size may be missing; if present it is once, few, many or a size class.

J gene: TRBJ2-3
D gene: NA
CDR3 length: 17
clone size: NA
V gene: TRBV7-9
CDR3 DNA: TGTGCCAGCAGCTTAGTAGCCCGGGGGACTCACACAGATACGCAGTATTTT
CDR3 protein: CASSLVARGTHTDTQYF

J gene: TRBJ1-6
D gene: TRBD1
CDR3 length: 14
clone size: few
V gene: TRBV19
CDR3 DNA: TGTGCCAGTGCAGGGGGAAATTATAATTCACCCCTCCACTTT
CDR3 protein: CASAGGNYNSPLHF

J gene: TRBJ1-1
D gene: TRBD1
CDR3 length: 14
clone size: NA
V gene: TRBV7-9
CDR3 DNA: TGTGCCAGCAGCCAGGGGACAGGGCGGTTTGAAGCTTTCTTT
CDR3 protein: CASSQGTGRFEAFF

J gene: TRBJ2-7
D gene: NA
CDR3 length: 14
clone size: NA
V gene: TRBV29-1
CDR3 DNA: TGCAGCGCCAAAACGGGAGCGAGGGGGGACGAGCAGTACTTC
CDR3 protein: CSAKTGARGDEQYF

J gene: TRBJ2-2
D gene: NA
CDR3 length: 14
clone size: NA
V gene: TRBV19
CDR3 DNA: TGTGCCAGTAGTGGGCAGGGGATCGTCGGGGAGCTGTTTTTT
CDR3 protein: CASSGQGIVGELFF

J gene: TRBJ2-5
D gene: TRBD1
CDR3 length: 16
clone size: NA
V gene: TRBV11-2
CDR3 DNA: TGTGCCAGCACCCCCTGGGTGGGGACAGGGGGGGAGACCCAGTACTTC
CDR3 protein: CASTPWVGTGGETQYF

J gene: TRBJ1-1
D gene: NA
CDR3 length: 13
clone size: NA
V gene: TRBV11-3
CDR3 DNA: TGTGCCAGCAGCCGCAACATGAACACTGAAGCTTTCTTT
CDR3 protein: CASSRNMNTEAFF

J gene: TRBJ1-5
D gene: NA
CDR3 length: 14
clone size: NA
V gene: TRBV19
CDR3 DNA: TGTGCCAGTAGTATACAAGCCAGCAATCAGCCCCAGCATTTT
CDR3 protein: CASSIQASNQPQHF

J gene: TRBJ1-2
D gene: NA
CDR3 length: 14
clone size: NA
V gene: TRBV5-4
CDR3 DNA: TGTGCCAGCAGGCCAGACAAGGCGGGCTATGGCTACACCTTC
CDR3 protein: CASRPDKAGYGYTF

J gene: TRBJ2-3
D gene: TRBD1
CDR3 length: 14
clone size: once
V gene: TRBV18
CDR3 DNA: TGTGCCAGCTCACCAGTCAGGGGGACAGATACGCAGTATTTT
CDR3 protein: CASSPVRGTDTQYF

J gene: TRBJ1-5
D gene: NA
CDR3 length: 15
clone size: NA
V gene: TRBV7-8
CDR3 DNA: TGTGCCAGCAGCTTACCAGGGGCAAGCAATCAGCCCCAGCATTTT
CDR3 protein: CASSLPGASNQPQHF

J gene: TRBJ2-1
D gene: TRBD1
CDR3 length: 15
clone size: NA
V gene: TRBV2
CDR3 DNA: TGTGCCAGCAGTGGGGACAGGACGGACAACAATGAGCAGTTCTTC
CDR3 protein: CASSGDRTDNNEQFF

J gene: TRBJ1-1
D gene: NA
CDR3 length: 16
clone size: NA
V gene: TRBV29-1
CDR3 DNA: TGCAGCGGTGCAAGTCCTACCGGGCAAATGGACACTGAAGCTTTCTTT
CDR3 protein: CSGASPTGQMDTEAFF

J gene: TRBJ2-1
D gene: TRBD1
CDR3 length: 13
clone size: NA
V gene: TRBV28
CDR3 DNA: TGTGCCAGCAGTTTCGCAGGGGGAAATGAGCAGTTCTTC
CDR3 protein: CASSFAGGNEQFF

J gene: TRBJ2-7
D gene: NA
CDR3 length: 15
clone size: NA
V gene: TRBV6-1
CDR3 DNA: TGTGCCAGCAGTGAAACGGCTAGCTCCCTCTACGAGCAGTACTTC
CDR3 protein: CASSETASSLYEQYF

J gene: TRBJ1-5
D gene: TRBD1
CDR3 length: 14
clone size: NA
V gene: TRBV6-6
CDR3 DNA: TGTGCCAGCAGTTACACAGGGGACGATCAGCCCCAGCATTTT
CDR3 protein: CASSYTGDDQPQHF

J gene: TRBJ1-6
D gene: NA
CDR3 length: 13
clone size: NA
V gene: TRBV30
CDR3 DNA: TGTGCCTGGTCAACAGGGCCCAATTCACCCCTCCACTTT
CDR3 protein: CAWSTGPNSPLHF

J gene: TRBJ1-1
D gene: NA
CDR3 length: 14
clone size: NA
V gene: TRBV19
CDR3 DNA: TGTGCCAGTAGTATAGCGCGAACGGGCACTGAAGCTTTCTTT
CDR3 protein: CASSIARTGTEAFF

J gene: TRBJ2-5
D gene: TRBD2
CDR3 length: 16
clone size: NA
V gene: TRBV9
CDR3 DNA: TGTGCCAGCAGCGTAACCGGAGCGGGGGGGACAGAGACCCAGTACTTC
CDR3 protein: CASSVTGAGGTETQYF

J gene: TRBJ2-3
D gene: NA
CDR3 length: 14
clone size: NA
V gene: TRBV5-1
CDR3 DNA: TGCGCCAGCAGCCTGGGGGACGACACAGATACGCAGTATTTT
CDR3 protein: CASSLGDDTDTQYF

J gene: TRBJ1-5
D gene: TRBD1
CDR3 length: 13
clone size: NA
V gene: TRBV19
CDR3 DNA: TGTGCCAGTAGTGCACAGGGGACTCAGCCCCAGCATTTT
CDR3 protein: CASSAQGTQPQHF

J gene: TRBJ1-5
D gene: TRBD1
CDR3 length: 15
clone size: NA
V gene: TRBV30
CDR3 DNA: TGTGCCTGGAGGGAAGGGAGGACAGGGAGCCAGCCCCAGCATTTT
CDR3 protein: CAWREGRTGSQPQHF

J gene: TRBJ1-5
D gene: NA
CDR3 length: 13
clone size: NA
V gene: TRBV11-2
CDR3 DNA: TGTGCCAGCAGCTCCACAGGGCCGCAGCCCCAGCATTTT
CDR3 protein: CASSSTGPQPQHF

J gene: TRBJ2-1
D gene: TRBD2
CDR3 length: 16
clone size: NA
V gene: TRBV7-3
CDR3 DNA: TGTGCCAGCAGCTTAGTGGGGACTAGAGGGTACAATGAGCAGTTCTTC
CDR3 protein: CASSLVGTRGYNEQFF

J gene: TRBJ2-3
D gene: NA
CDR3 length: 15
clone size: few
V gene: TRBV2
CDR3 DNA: TGTGCCAGCAGTGTAAACAGGGCCCGCACAGATACGCAGTATTTT
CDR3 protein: CASSVNRARTDTQYF

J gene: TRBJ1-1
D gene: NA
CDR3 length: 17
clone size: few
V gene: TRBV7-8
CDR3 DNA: TGTGCCAGCAGCTTAGTATTGACAGGCCTCATGAACACTGAAGCTTTCTTT
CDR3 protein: CASSLVLTGLMNTEAFF

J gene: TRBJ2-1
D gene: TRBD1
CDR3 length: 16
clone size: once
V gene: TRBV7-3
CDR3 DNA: TGTGCCAGCAGCTTAACGGGACAGGGGGCTTACAATGAGCAGTTCTTC
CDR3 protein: CASSLTGQGAYNEQFF

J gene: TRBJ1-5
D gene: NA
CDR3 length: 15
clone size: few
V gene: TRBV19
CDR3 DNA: TGTGCCACCTCCTCGGGAGTCTTTAGCAATCAGCCCCAGCATTTT
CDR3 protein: CATSSGVFSNQPQHF

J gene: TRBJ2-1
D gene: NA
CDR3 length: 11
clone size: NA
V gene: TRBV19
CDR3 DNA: TGTGCCAGTAGCCTTTACAATGAGCAGTTCTTC
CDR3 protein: CASSLYNEQFF

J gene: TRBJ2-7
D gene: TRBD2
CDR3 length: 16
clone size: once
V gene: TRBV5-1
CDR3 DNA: TGCGCCAGCAGCTTGGGACTAGCGAGGGGTTCCTACGAGCAGTACTTC
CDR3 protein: CASSLGLARGSYEQYF

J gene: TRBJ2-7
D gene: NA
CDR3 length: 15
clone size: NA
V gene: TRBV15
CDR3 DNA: TGTGCCACCAGCAGCGGGGTCTTAGGGGGATACGAGCAGTACTTC
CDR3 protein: CATSSGVLGGYEQYF

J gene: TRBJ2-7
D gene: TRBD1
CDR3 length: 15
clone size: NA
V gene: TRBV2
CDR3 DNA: TGTGCCAGCAGTGAGAGGAGGGACAGGTCCTACGAGCAGTACTTC
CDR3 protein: CASSERRDRSYEQYF

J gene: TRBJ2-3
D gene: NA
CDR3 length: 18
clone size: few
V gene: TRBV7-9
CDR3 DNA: TGTGCCAGCAGCTTAGATGCTTTGGGGGCTCGTGCGGGAGATACGCAGTATTTT
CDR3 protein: CASSLDALGARAGDTQYF

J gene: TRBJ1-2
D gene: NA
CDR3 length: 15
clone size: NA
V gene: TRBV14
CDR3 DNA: TGTGCCAGCAGCCAACTTAACAGCCCTAACTATGGCTACACCTTC
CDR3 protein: CASSQLNSPNYGYTF

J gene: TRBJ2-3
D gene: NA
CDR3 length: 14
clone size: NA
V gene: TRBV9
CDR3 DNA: TGTGCCAGCAGCGTAGTCGCAGCTTCAGATACGCAGTATTTT
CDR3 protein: CASSVVAASDTQYF

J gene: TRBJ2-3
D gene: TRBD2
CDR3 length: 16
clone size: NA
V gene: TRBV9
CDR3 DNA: TGTGCCAGCAGCATCGGGACTAGCGGGGGTTCACATACGCAGTATTTT
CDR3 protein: CASSIGTSGGSHTQYF

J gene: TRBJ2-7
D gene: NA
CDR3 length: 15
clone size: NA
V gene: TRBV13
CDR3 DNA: TGTGCCAGCAGCTCGCGACTACTTGGGACTTACGAGCAGTACTTC
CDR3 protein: CASSSRLLGTYEQYF

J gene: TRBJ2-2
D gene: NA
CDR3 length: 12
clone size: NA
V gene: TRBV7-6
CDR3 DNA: TGTGCCAGCAGCTTTTACAGGGAGAAGCTGTTTTTT
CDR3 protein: CASSFYREKLFF

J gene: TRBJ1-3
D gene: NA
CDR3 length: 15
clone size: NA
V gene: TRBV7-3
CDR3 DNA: TGTGCCAGCAGCTTGGACAGCGGCTCTGGAAACACCATATATTTT
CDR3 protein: CASSLDSGSGNTIYF

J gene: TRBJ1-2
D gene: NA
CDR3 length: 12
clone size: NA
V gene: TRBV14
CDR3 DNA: TGTGCCAGCAGCCTGGGCCGGGCGGGCTACACCTTC
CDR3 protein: CASSLGRAGYTF

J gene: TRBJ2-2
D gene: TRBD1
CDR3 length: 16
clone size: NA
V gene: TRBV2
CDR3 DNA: TGTGCCAGCAGGAAAGACAGGGATCTCTCCGCCGGGGAGCTGTTTTTT
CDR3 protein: CASRKDRDLSAGELFF

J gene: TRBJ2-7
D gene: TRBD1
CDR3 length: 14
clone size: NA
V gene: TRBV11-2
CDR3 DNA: TGTGCCAGCAGCCGTCGGACAGGGTCGCACGAGCAGTACTTC
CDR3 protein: CASSRRTGSHEQYF

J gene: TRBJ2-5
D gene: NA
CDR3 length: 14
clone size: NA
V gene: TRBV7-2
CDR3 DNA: TGTGCCAGCAGCCTAGGACTGAGTCAAGAGACCCAGTACTTC
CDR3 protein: CASSLGLSQETQYF